Below are 29 T cell receptor beta chains sequenced from a single sample in a study of blood T cell repertoires in COVID-19. Repertoires were generated with immunoSEQ multiplex PCR, while TCRdb's copy carries only in-frame clones and drops some. The sample shows hundreds of thousands of clones, roughly 89% of them seen only once. The sequenced sample consisted of PBMCs or T cells enriched from blood (not recorded which). The receptors come from a woman between 18 and 29 years old who had recovered from COVID-19.

This clone was seen once. The CDR3 nucleotides read TGTGCCAGCAGCTTAGGCAGCGCAGTCTCCTACAATGAGCAGTTCTTC. Residues: CASSLGSAVSYNEQFF. The rearrangement joins TRBV5-6 to TRBJ2-1; D is ambiguous. The V end lost 2 bases, the J end lost 0 bases, and 12 bases lay between the germline ends. This CDR3 is 16 amino acids long. Germline V gene lookup returns CDR1 SGHDT and CDR2 YYEEEE.

The chain has TRBV5-4 and TRBJ1-2; D may be TRBD1 (5 bases). Germline CDR1 SGHNT, CDR2 YYREEE (reference sequence). Trimming left V 0 bases short and J 2 bases short, with 8 bases between. The CDR3 loop spans 14 amino acids. CDR3: CASSLARANYGYTF. Here the CDR3 DNA reads TGTGCCAGCAGCTTGGCCAGGGCGAACTATGGCTACACCTTC.

This clone occurred a few times. The gene calls are TRBV5-4 and TRBJ2-7, with D possibly TRBD2 on 6 matching bases. Germline CDR1 is SGHNT and CDR2 is YYREEE (reference sequence). Trimming took 6 bases from V and 7 from J, leaving 23 bases between them. This CDR3 has 15 residues. The CDR3 loop is CASTRGRDSSREQYF. The CDR3 bases are TGTGCCAGCACCCGAGGAAGGGACTCATCGCGTGAGCAGTACTTC.

The chain uses TRBV5-6 and TRBJ1-2, with TRBD1 as a possible D gene (5 bases). The CDR3 extends over 12 amino acids. From germline, CDR1 is SGHDT and CDR2 YYEEEE. Trimming removed 7 bases from V and 14 bases from J, with 21 bases in between. This chain's CDR3 is CASYFFGRAETF. The CDR3 DNA follows: TGTGCCAGCTACTTCTTCGGCAGGGCTGAAACCTTC. The whole variable domain, remainder taken from reference TRBV5-6 and TRBJ1-2, is DAGVTQSPTHLIKTRGQQVTLRCSPKSGHDTVSWYQQALGQGPQFIFQYYEEEERQRGNFPDRFSGHQFPNYSSELNVNALLLGDSALYLCASYFFGRAETFGSGTRLTVV.

This chain connects TRBV4-1 to TRBJ1-5; D possibly corresponds to TRBD1 (6 bases). The CDR3 length is 15 residues. Germline V gives CDR1 MGHRA, CDR2 YSYEKL. Trimming removed 4 bases from V and 4 bases from J, with 14 bases in between. The CDR3 reads CASSLTGFSNQPQHF. The CDR3 DNA reads as TGCGCCAGCAGCCTAACAGGGTTTTCAAATCAGCCCCAGCATTTT.

The rearrangement links TRBV12-3 or TRBV12-4 to TRBJ1-1, with a weak D call TRBD1 (5 bases). Trimming removed 3 bases at V and 1 base at J, with 6 bases between. This CDR3 has 13 amino acids. The CDR3 protein is CASSFRANTEAFF. The CDR3 nucleotides are TGTGCCAGCAGTTTCAGGGCGAACACTGAAGCTTTCTTT.

The gene calls are TRBV7-4 and TRBJ2-5, with 8 nucleotides matching TRBD2. The J segment lost 7 bases and the V segment lost 2 bases, leaving 9 bases of the junction unmatched. The length of the CDR3 is 15 residues. The germline CDR1 and CDR2 sequences are SGHVT and SQSDAQ. CDR3 loop: CASSLSSGCRGTQYF. The CDR3 nucleotides are TGTGCCAGCAGCTTATCTAGCGGGTGCCGAGGGACCCAGTACTTC.

The CDR3 DNA follows: TGTGCCAGCAGCCCGGCGGACAGGCCGAGCTCTGGGGCCAACGTCCTGACTTTC. Encoded protein: CASSPADRPSSGANVLTF. This chain joins TRBV9 and TRBJ2-6, with 7 bases lining up with TRBD1. Germline CDR1 is SGDLS and CDR2 is YYNGEE. The J segment lost 0 bases and the V segment lost 4 bases, leaving 10 bases of the junction unmatched. This CDR3 has 18 amino acids.

This sequence joins TRBV12-3 or TRBV12-4 and TRBJ2-3; tentative D call: TRBD2 (5 bases). CDR3 length: 13 amino acids. The ends were cut back, 2 bases at V and 3 bases at J, with 6 bases in the middle. This CDR3 reads CASSLTRTDTQYF. The CDR3 region has the DNA TGTGCCAGCAGTTTAACTAGAACAGATACGCAGTATTTT.

The rearrangement links TRBV2 to TRBJ2-2; weak D call: TRBD1 (5 bases). V lost 3 bases to trimming and J lost 5 bases, with 13 bases between them. Looked up from germline, CDR1 is SNHLY and CDR2 is FYNNEI. CDR3 length equals 15 residues. CDR3 coding DNA: TGTGCCAGCAGTGAGTTAGCAGGGCGTACCGGGGAGCTGTTTTTT. It yields the protein CASSELAGRTGELFF.

The chain links TRBV30 to TRBJ1-4, with 9 bases identical to TRBD1. From germline, CDR1 is GTSNPN and CDR2 SVGIG (reference sequence). The V and J ends lost 3 bases and 7 bases, in that order; junction bases with no gene match: 0. The CDR3 has 12 residues. This chain's CDR3 is CAWRGQGEKLFF. The CDR3 DNA follows: TGTGCCTGGAGGGGACAGGGTGAAAAACTGTTTTTT. Full variable domain (missing parts from reference TRBV30 and TRBJ1-4): SQTIHQWPATLVQPVGSPLSLECTVEGTSNPNLYWYRQAAGRGLQLLFYSVGIGQISSEVPQNLSASRPQDRQFILSSKKLLLSDSGFYLCAWRGQGEKLFFGSGTQLSVL.

CDR3 bases: TGCGCCAGCAGCTTGGGGGGACAGCGAAACACTGAAGCTTTCTTT. Protein product: CASSLGGQRNTEAFF. The chain links TRBV5-1 to TRBJ1-1, with 7 bases matching TRBD1. The V and J ends lost 0 bases and 2 bases, in that order; junction bases with no gene match: 4. The CDR3 sequence is 15 residues long. Germline assignment: CDR1 SGHRS and CDR2 YFSETQ.

V usage is TRBV7-6 and J usage is TRBJ2-1; 11 bases align to TRBD1. Germline CDR1 and CDR2: SGHVS and FNYEAQ. V shed 0 bases, J shed 5 bases, and the junction held 3 bases outside the gene matches. The length of the CDR3 is 16 residues. CDR3 sequence: CASSLAGGQGDNEQFF. CDR3 bases: TGTGCCAGCAGCTTAGCGGGGGGACAGGGGGACAATGAGCAGTTCTTC.

The rearrangement links TRBV7-9 to TRBJ2-5; D is ambiguous. This CDR3 region has 14 residues. The germline gives CDR1 SEHNR, CDR2 FQNEAQ (reference sequence). With 2 bases removed from V and 5 bases from J, the gap between germline ends came to 12 bases. CDR3 nucleotides: TGTGCCAGCAGCTTACTTGTGGCTGTTGAGACCCAGTACTTC. This gives the protein CASSLLVAVETQYF.

The rearrangement joins TRBV28 to TRBJ1-3; the match to TRBD1 covers 8 bases. The CDR3 runs 18 residues. Germline lookup yields CDR1 MDHEN and CDR2 SYDVKM. The V segment lost 2 bases and the J segment 1 base; nucleotides outside the gene matches: 10. The CDR3 sequence is CASSLGPSGGRSGNTIYF. The CDR3 DNA follows: TGTGCCAGCAGTTTAGGTCCGTCAGGGGGCAGGTCTGGAAACACCATATATTTT. Combining the CDR3 with reference TRBV28 and TRBJ1-3 gives the whole variable domain DVKVTQSSRYLVKRTGEKVFLECVQDMDHENMFWYRQDPGLGLRLIYFSYDVKMKEKGDIPEGYSVSREKKERFSLILESASTNQTSMYLCASSLGPSGGRSGNTIYFGEGSWLTVV.

The chain employs TRBV5-5 and TRBJ2-1, with TRBD2 matching over 12 bases. V lost 3 bases and J lost 8; bases outside the gene matches: 12. CDR1 and CDR2 from the germline V gene are SGHKS and YYEKEE (reference sequence). The CDR3 runs to 17 residues. CDR3 sequence: CASSSRLAGANPDEQFF. Here the CDR3 DNA reads TGTGCCAGCAGCTCGAGACTAGCGGGGGCCAACCCGGATGAGCAGTTCTTC. Complete variable domain (other parts from reference TRBV5-5 and TRBJ2-1): DAGVTQSPTHLIKTRGQQVTLRCSPISGHKSVSWYQQVLGQGPQFIFQYYEKEERGRGNFPDRFSARQFPNYSSELNVNALLLGDSALYLCASSSRLAGANPDEQFFGPGTRLTVL.

This chain links TRBV5-4 with TRBJ1-1, with TRBD1 matching 8 bases. CDR3 length: 13 residues. V trimming: 5 bases; J trimming: 5 bases; junction bases outside the gene matches: 5. The germline gives CDR1 SGHNT, CDR2 YYREEE (reference sequence). In nucleotides, the CDR3 is TGTGCCAGCAGAGGACAGGGAAGTACTGAAGCTTTCTTT. Translation gives CASRGQGSTEAFF.

This chain uses TRBV7-6 with TRBJ2-1, with TRBD2 matching over 11 bases. V dropped 5 bases and J dropped 7; count of bases not matched to a gene: 10. In germline, CDR1 is SGHVS, CDR2 FNYEAQ. The CDR3 is 16 amino acids. CDR3 coding DNA: TGTGCCAGCAGCCCATTCAAACCTAGCGGGAGGAATGAGCAGTTCTTC. It encodes CASSPFKPSGRNEQFF.

The chain joins TRBV29-1 to TRBJ1-2, with 7 bases fitting TRBD1. This CDR3 region has 13 residues. V gave up 5 bases and J gave up 7 bases; unmatched junction bases: 10. Germline CDR1 is SQVTM and CDR2 is ANQGSEA. The CDR3 region is CSVYDRDRGGYTF. The DNA of the CDR3 is TGCAGCGTTTATGACAGGGATCGCGGTGGCTACACCTTC.

The chain carries TRBV5-1 and TRBJ1-2, with no clear D. The CDR3 covers 14 residues. The germline V gene encodes CDR1 SGHRS and CDR2 YFSETQ. V shed 0 bases and J shed 2 bases, with 8 bases lying between them. The CDR3 DNA sequence: TGCGCCAGCAGCTTGGTCACCGAGAACTATGGCTACACCTTC. Protein sequence: CASSLVTENYGYTF.

V is TRBV7-3 and J is TRBJ2-5; 13 nucleotides agree with TRBD2. Germline V CDR1 and CDR2: SGHTA, FQGTGA. CDR3 length: 16 residues. Germline trimming cut 2 bases from V and 5 bases from J; bases unmatched to any gene: 5. DNA of the CDR3: TGTGCCAGCAGCTTATCACTAGCGGGAGGGATGGAGACCCAGTACTTC. Its protein is CASSLSLAGGMETQYF.

The chain employs TRBV28 and TRBJ1-1; 8 bases match TRBD1. Trimming at V came to 3 bases and at J to 5 bases, leaving 2 bases not matched to a gene. This CDR3 contains 13 residues. In germline, CDR1 is MDHEN, CDR2 SYDVKM. In DNA, the CDR3 is TGTGCCAGCAGTTTGCACAGGGGGACTGAAGCTTTCTTT. Translating it yields CASSLHRGTEAFF.

The chain has TRBV9 and TRBJ1-2, with TRBD1 identical over 8 bases. CDR3 length: 17 amino acids. V shed 1 base and J 6 bases; nucleotides not matched to a gene: 14. The germline CDR1 and CDR2 sequences are SGDLS and YYNGEE. This chain's CDR3 is CASSVLSRGLTPDGYTF. DNA for the CDR3: TGTGCCAGCAGCGTACTATCCAGGGGGCTTACGCCAGATGGCTACACCTTC.

The chain combines TRBV6-2 or TRBV6-3 with TRBJ2-1; 9 nucleotides line up with TRBD2. CDR1 and CDR2 (germline): MNHEY, SVGEGT. V shed 6 bases, J shed 8 bases, and the junction held 20 bases outside the gene matches. The CDR3 has 18 residues. The CDR3 DNA reads TGTGCCAGCAGCCAGGGTGGAGTTACGGCGGGGGGGCCGGATGAGCAGTTCTTC. Its translation is CASSQGGVTAGGPDEQFF.

This chain uses TRBV15 with TRBJ1-5; maybe TRBD1 (5 bases). The CDR3 has 15 residues. V dropped 0 bases and J dropped 7 bases, with 13 bases sitting between them. Germline V gives CDR1 LNHNV, CDR2 YYDKDF (reference sequence). The CDR3 here is CATSREPQGRQPQHF. The CDR3, as DNA: TGTGCCACCAGCAGAGAACCGCAGGGAAGGCAGCCCCAGCATTTT.

The chain joins TRBV7-2 to TRBJ2-5; 9 positions match TRBD2. The CDR3 covers 16 residues. Germline values: CDR1 SGHTA, CDR2 FQGNSA. V dropped 1 base and J dropped 5; count of bases not matched to a gene: 8. The CDR3 DNA is TGTGCCAGCAGCTTAGAAGCGGGCGGGGGGGCTGAGACCCAGTACTTC. It translates to CASSLEAGGGAETQYF.

The rearrangement links TRBV28 to TRBJ2-7; D not resolved. This CDR3 has 17 residues. V lost 5 bases to trimming and J lost 4 bases, with 24 bases between them. The germline CDR1 and CDR2 sequences are MDHEN and SYDVKM. This CDR3 reads CASSPPSFGPNHYEQYF. The DNA of the CDR3 is TGTGCCAGCAGTCCCCCCTCGTTCGGTCCGAACCATTACGAGCAGTACTTC. The entire variable domain, with the rest obtained from reference TRBV28 and TRBJ2-7, is as follows: DVKVTQSSRYLVKRTGEKVFLECVQDMDHENMFWYRQDPGLGLRLIYFSYDVKMKEKGDIPEGYSVSREKKERFSLILESASTNQTSMYLCASSPPSFGPNHYEQYFGPGTRLTVT.

The V call is TRBV5-6, the J call TRBJ1-6; unclear D gene. The germline V gene has CDR1 SGHDT and CDR2 YYEEEE. Trimming took 3 bases from V and 4 from J, leaving 11 bases between them. CDR3 length: 15 amino acids. CDR3 DNA: TGTGCCAGCAGCTGGGCAGTCTCTTATAATTCACCCCTCCACTTT. Residues: CASSWAVSYNSPLHF.

This chain links TRBV10-3 with TRBJ1-4; the D gene is possibly TRBD1 (6 bases). This CDR3 region has 14 residues. Germline V gene sequence: CDR1 ENHRY, CDR2 SYGVKD. Trimming stripped 2 bases from V and 8 bases from J, with 12 bases between. The CDR3 protein is CAISEGGAGEKLFF. The CDR3 nucleotides are TGTGCCATCAGTGAGGGGGGGGCTGGAGAAAAACTGTTTTTT.